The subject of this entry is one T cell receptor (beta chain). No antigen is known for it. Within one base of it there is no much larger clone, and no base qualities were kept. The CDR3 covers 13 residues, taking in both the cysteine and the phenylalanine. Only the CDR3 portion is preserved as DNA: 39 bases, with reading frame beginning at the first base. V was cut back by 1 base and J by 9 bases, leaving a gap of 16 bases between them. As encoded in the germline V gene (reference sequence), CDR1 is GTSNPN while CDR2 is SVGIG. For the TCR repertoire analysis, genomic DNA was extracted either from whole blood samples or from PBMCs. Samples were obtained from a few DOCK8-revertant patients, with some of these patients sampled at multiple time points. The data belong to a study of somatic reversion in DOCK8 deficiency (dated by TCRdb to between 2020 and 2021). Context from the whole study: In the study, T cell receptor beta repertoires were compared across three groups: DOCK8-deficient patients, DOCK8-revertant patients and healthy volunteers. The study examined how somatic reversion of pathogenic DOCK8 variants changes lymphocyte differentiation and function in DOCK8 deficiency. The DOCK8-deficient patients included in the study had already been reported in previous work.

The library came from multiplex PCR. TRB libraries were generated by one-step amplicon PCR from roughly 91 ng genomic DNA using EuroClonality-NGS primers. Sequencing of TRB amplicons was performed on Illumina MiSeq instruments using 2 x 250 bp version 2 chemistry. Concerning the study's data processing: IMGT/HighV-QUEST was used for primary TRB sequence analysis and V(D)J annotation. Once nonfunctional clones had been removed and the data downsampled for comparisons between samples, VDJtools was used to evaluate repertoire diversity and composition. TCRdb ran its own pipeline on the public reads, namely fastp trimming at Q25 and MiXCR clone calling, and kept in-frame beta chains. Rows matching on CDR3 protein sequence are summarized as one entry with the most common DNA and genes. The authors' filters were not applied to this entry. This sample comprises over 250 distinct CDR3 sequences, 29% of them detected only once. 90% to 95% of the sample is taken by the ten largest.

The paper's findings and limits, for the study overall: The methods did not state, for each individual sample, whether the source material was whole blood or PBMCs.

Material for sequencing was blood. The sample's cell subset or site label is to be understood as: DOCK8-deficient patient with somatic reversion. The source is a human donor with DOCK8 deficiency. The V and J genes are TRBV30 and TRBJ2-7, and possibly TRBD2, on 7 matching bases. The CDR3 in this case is CAWSGGTPGGQYF. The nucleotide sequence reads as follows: TGTGCCTGGAGTGGTGGGACACCGGGAGGGCAGTACTTC. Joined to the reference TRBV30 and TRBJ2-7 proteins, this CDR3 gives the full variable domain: SQTIHQWPATLVQPVGSPLSLECTVEGTSNPNLYWYRQAAGRGLQLLFYSVGIGQISSEVPQNLSASRPQDRQFILSSKKLLLSDSGFYLCAWSGGTPGGQYFGPGTRLTVT.